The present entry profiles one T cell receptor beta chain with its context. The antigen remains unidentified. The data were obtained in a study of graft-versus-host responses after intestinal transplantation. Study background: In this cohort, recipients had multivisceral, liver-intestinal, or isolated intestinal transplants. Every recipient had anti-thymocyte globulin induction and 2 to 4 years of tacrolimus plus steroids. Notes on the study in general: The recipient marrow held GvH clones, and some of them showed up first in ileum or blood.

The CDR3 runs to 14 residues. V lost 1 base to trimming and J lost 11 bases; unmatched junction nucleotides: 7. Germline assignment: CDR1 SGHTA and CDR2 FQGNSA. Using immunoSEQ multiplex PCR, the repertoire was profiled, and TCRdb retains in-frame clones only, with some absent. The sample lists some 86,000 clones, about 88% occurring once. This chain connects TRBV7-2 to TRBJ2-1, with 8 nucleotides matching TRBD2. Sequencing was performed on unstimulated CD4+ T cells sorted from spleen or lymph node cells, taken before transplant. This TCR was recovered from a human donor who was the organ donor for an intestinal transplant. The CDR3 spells CASSLVLQRGKQFF. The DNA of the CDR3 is TGTGCCAGCAGCTTAGTCCTCCAGCGGGGGAAGCAGTTCTTC.